This T cell receptor (beta chain) comes out of a study of control samples from healthy donors and cancer patients. V lost 2 bases and J lost 4, with 12 bases in between. The CDR3 loop spans 15 amino acids. Germline assignment: CDR1 SGHVS and CDR2 FNYEAQ. Method: immunoSEQ multiplex PCR; TCRdb's copy keeps in-frame clones and lacks some. This table holds fewer than 200,000 clones, around 88% found once. This chain uses TRBV7-6 with TRBJ1-5, with a tentative D call TRBD1 (6 bases). Sequenced input: blood. The receptor's source is a young woman in good health. The CDR3 region has the DNA TGTGCCAGCAGCTTAACAGGGAGGGTAAATCAGCCCCAGCATTTT. Translation: CASSLTGRVNQPQHF.